This is a list of T cell receptor beta chains from one sample in a study of cytomegalovirus exposure and HLA in healthy donors. The assay was immunoSEQ multiplex PCR, and TCRdb's table has in-frame clones only and misses some. The sample has 90,000 to 120,000 clones, more than 75% seen once. The source material was PBMCs. Receptors were obtained from a woman aged 40 to 50 in good health and CMV-seronegative. Both conserved end residues are part of each CDR3. D genes are given only for firm matches. Rows may omit the clone size; those that give it use once, few, many or a size class.

D	J	V	size	CDR3	DNA
TRBD1	TRBJ1-1	TRBV5-1	-	CASSLARGHTEAFF	TGCGCCAGCAGCTTGGCCAGGGGGCACACTGAAGCTTTCTTT
TRBD1	TRBJ1-1	TRBV4-3	few	CASSQGRQGPPEAFF	TGCGCCAGCAGCCAGGGAAGACAGGGACCCCCTGAAGCTTTCTTT
TRBD1	TRBJ1-1	TRBV7-3	-	CASSPQTGRHTEAFF	TGTGCCAGCAGCCCCCAGACAGGGAGGCACACTGAAGCTTTCTTT
-	TRBJ2-1	TRBV11-1	-	CASSLPSTGGNEQFF	TGTGCCAGCAGCTTACCGAGCACCGGGGGCAATGAGCAGTTCTTC
TRBD2	TRBJ2-1	TRBV9	few	CASSPWGGVEQFF	TGTGCCAGCAGCCCCTGGGGGGGAGTCGAGCAGTTCTTC
-	TRBJ2-5	TRBV19	-	CASSARQVPAETQYF	TGTGCCAGTAGTGCCCGACAGGTTCCCGCGGAGACCCAGTACTTC
-	TRBJ2-3	TRBV7-2	-	CAISGATTDTQYF	TGTGCCATCTCGGGAGCGACGACAGATACGCAGTATTTT
-	TRBJ1-3	TRBV11-2	-	CASRLLASGNTIYF	TGTGCCAGCAGACTATTAGCGTCTGGAAACACCATATATTTT
TRBD2	TRBJ2-3	TRBV9	-	CASSPRLADGDTQYF	TGTGCCAGCAGTCCCCGACTAGCGGATGGGGATACGCAGTATTTT
TRBD1	TRBJ1-2	TRBV10-3	-	CAISGGQGNYGYTF	TGTGCCATCAGTGGGGGACAGGGGAACTATGGCTACACCTTC
-	TRBJ2-7	TRBV12-5	-	CASALAASSYEQYF	TGTGCTAGTGCCTTAGCGGCGTCCTCCTACGAGCAGTACTTC
TRBD2	TRBJ2-7	TRBV2	-	CASTMAGLAGGVTREQYF	TGTGCCAGCACCATGGCGGGACTAGCGGGGGGAGTTACTAGGGAGCAGTACTTC
-	TRBJ2-7	TRBV18	few	CASSRPAGIPLAYEQYF	TGTGCCAGCTCAAGGCCCGCGGGCATTCCGCTGGCTTACGAGCAGTACTTC
TRBD2	TRBJ2-3	TRBV10-3	-	CAISTSGGSTDTQYF	TGTGCCATCAGTACTAGCGGGGGGAGCACAGATACGCAGTATTTT
TRBD1	TRBJ2-7	TRBV6-5	-	CASSPVLRDRGYF	TGTGCCAGCAGCCCCGTCTTGAGAGACAGGGGTTACTTC
TRBD2	TRBJ2-1	TRBV7-3	-	CASSLLAGPINEQFF	TGTGCCAGCAGCTTGCTAGCGGGCCCTATCAATGAGCAGTTCTTC
TRBD2	TRBJ2-3	TRBV5-4	-	CASSLRLAGDTQYF	TGTGCCAGCAGCTTGAGACTAGCGGGAGATACGCAGTATTTT
TRBD1	TRBJ2-2	TRBV9	few	CASSVGQGFGELFF	TGTGCCAGCAGCGTAGGACAGGGTTTTGGGGAGCTGTTTTTT
-	TRBJ2-1	TRBV19	few	CASSIGGSNPNEQFF	TGTGCCAGTAGTATTGGAGGGAGTAACCCCAATGAGCAGTTCTTC
-	TRBJ2-1	TRBV15	-	CATSAYTSFEQFF	TGTGCCACCAGCGCCTACACTAGCTTCGAGCAGTTCTTC
TRBD1	TRBJ2-2	TRBV2	once	CASREGGLANTGELFF	TGTGCCAGCAGGGAAGGGGGCCTCGCGAACACCGGGGAGCTGTTTTTT
-	TRBJ2-7	TRBV12-5	-	CASGHTSRECYEQYF	TGTGCTAGTGGCCATACCTCTAGGGAGTGCTACGAGCAGTACTTC
-	TRBJ2-1	TRBV6-1	-	CASAARDSYNEQFF	TGTGCCAGCGCAGCGAGGGATTCCTACAATGAGCAGTTCTTC
-	TRBJ2-7	TRBV4-3	-	CASSHLLGLDLYEQYF	TGCGCCAGCAGCCACCTATTGGGACTCGATCTTTACGAGCAGTACTTC
-	TRBJ2-7	TRBV28	-	CASSLGYSYEQYF	TGTGCCAGCAGTTTAGGTTACAGCTACGAGCAGTACTTC
-	TRBJ1-1	TRBV14	-	CASSLTVNTEAFF	TGTGCCAGCAGCCTGACTGTGAACACTGAAGCTTTCTTT
TRBD2	TRBJ2-2	TRBV5-6	-	CASSLSTTSGWAGELFF	TGTGCCAGCAGCTTGTCAACAACTAGCGGGTGGGCCGGGGAGCTGTTTTTT
-	TRBJ1-5	TRBV21-1	-	CASSSTGGQPQHF	TGTGCCAGCAGCAGTACAGGGGGTCAGCCCCAGCATTTT
-	TRBJ2-1	TRBV9	-	CASSPFGGSSYNEQFF	TGTGCCAGCAGCCCTTTTGGGGGCAGCTCCTACAATGAGCAGTTCTTC
TRBD2	TRBJ2-1	TRBV27	-	CASKLAGGSSYNEQFF	TGTGCCAGCAAACTAGCGGGAGGGAGCTCCTACAATGAGCAGTTCTTC
-	TRBJ2-1	TRBV19	once	CASSPWRGNEQFF	TGTGCCAGTAGTCCCTGGCGAGGGAATGAGCAGTTCTTC
TRBD1	TRBJ1-5	TRBV5-1	-	CASSPQGTGGNQPQHF	TGCGCCAGCAGCCCACAGGGGACAGGGGGAAATCAGCCCCAGCATTTT
-	TRBJ1-2	TRBV4-1	few	CASSQEGGASGGYTF	TGCGCCAGCAGCCAAGAGGGAGGAGCATCAGGTGGCTACACCTTC
-	TRBJ1-2	TRBV4-3	once	CASSQDRGGSGYTF	TGCGCCAGCAGCCAAGACCGAGGAGGAAGTGGCTACACCTTC
TRBD2	TRBJ2-7	TRBV6-1	-	CASSGGGDLKRTIF	TGTGCCAGCAGTGGCGGGGGGGACCTGAAGCGGACTATTTTC
-	TRBJ1-1	TRBV7-2	-	CASSLAGSHTEAFF	TGTGCCAGCAGCTTAGCCGGGAGTCACACTGAAGCTTTCTTT
-	TRBJ2-1	TRBV5-1	-	CASNGGAGGREQFF	TGCGCCAGCAACGGCGGCGCAGGGGGGCGCGAGCAGTTCTTC
-	TRBJ1-5	TRBV7-8	-	CASRQGYNQPQHF	TGTGCCAGCCGCCAGGGTTACAATCAGCCCCAGCATTTT
-	TRBJ1-5	TRBV21-1	-	CASSGRGQGYQPQHF	TGTGCCAGCAGCGGAAGAGGACAGGGCTATCAGCCCCAGCATTTT
-	TRBJ2-7	TRBV4-2	-	CASSQVGRGREYEQYF	TGTGCCAGCAGCCAAGTGGGGCGGGGCAGGGAATACGAGCAGTACTTC
-	TRBJ1-3	TRBV7-8	-	CASSLPGAGNTIYF	TGTGCCAGCAGCTTACCAGGGGCCGGAAACACCATATATTTT
TRBD1	TRBJ2-1	TRBV14	-	CASSQRLLRDRADFSSYNEQFF	TGTGCCAGCAGCCAAAGATTATTAAGGGACAGGGCGGACTTTAGCTCCTACAATGAGCAGTTCTTC
-	TRBJ2-1	TRBV27	-	CASLPGTLTYNEQFF	TGTGCCAGTCTTCCGGGGACTCTCACCTACAATGAGCAGTTCTTC
-	TRBJ2-7	TRBV5-4	-	CASSLAGEQYF	TGTGCCAGCAGCTTGGCCGGTGAGCAGTACTTC
-	TRBJ1-5	TRBV7-2	-	CASSFLYQPQHF	TGTGCCAGCAGCTTCTTATATCAGCCCCAGCATTTT
-	TRBJ2-3	TRBV9	-	CASSVGSGFPTDTQYF	TGTGCCAGCAGCGTAGGAAGCGGGTTCCCCACAGATACGCAGTATTTT
-	TRBJ1-5	TRBV2	-	CASSEGGGIGSGNQPQHF	TGTGCCAGCAGTGAAGGGGGAGGGATCGGGTCGGGCAATCAGCCCCAGCATTTT
TRBD2	TRBJ2-3	TRBV7-8	-	CASSLRNKLAGADTQYF	TGTGCCAGCAGCTTAAGGAATAAACTAGCGGGTGCAGATACGCAGTATTTT
TRBD1	TRBJ2-7	TRBV28	-	CASSPLTGAGEQYF	TGTGCCAGCAGTCCCCTGACAGGGGCGGGCGAGCAGTACTTC
TRBD1	TRBJ2-7	TRBV27	-	CASSSGQTYEQYF	TGTGCCAGCAGTTCGGGACAGACCTACGAGCAGTACTTC
TRBD1	TRBJ2-5	TRBV4-3	-	CASSHVTGGRETQYF	TGCGCCAGCAGCCATGTAACAGGGGGCCGAGAGACCCAGTACTTC
TRBD1	TRBJ1-2	TRBV6-5	-	CASSRTGIDYGYTF	TGTGCCAGCAGCCGGACAGGGATCGACTATGGCTACACCTTC